Listed below are T cell receptor beta chains from one sample, sequenced in a study of blood T cell repertoires in COVID-19. Sequencing was performed with immunoSEQ multiplex PCR; in TCRdb, only in-frame clones are kept and a portion is missing. The sample yields tens of thousands of clones, roughly 76% seen once. The material sequenced was peripheral blood. These receptors all stem from an older man with COVID-19, enrolled during active disease. Each CDR3 is given with its conserved first and last residue. A D gene is named only where the DNA matches it firmly. Clone size is stated in some rows and not others, as once, few, many or a class when expanded.

size	V	J	D	CDR3	DNA
-	TRBV5-6	TRBJ2-1	-	CASSWRGRRNEQFF	TGTGCCAGCAGCTGGCGGGGGCGCAGGAATGAGCAGTTCTTC
-	TRBV28	TRBJ1-2	-	CASSRPSGSNYGYTF	TGTGCCAGCAGTCGGCCGTCGGGGTCGAACTATGGCTACACCTTC
-	TRBV5-5	TRBJ2-3	TRBD2	CASSLGGGRALGTDTQYF	TGTGCCAGCAGCTTGGGAGGCGGGAGGGCCTTGGGGACAGATACGCAGTATTTT
-	TRBV7-2	TRBJ2-7	-	CASSARTAYEQYF	TGTGCCAGCAGCGCCCGGACAGCTTACGAGCAGTACTTC
-	TRBV4-3	TRBJ2-7	TRBD2	CASSHELAEPYEQYF	TGCGCCAGCAGCCACGAACTAGCGGAGCCCTACGAGCAGTACTTC
few	TRBV5-1	TRBJ2-3	-	CASSFDRSTDTQYF	TGCGCCAGCAGCTTTGACAGGAGCACAGATACGCAGTATTTT
-	TRBV12-3/TRBV12-4	TRBJ1-1	-	CASSLAARAEAFF	TGTGCCAGCAGTTTAGCAGCTCGTGCTGAAGCTTTCTTT
-	TRBV6-2/TRBV6-3	TRBJ1-1	-	CASSRDTYTEAFF	TGTGCCAGCAGCCGGGACACATACACTGAAGCTTTCTTT
-	TRBV5-6	TRBJ2-5	TRBD1	CASSPIDRGRETQYF	TGTGCCAGCAGCCCAATAGACAGGGGGCGGGAGACCCAGTACTTC
-	TRBV7-2	TRBJ1-2	TRBD1	CASSLGGIGDRGYGYTF	TGTGCCAGCAGCTTAGGGGGGATAGGGGACAGGGGATATGGCTACACCTTC
-	TRBV28	TRBJ1-3	TRBD1	CASSSRTGAGNTIYF	TGTGCCAGCAGTTCCCGGACAGGGGCAGGAAACACCATATATTTT
-	TRBV6-2/TRBV6-3	TRBJ2-3	TRBD2	CASSSSASGGPADTQYF	TGTGCCAGCAGTTCCTCCGCTAGCGGGGGGCCGGCAGATACGCAGTATTTT
once	TRBV4-2	TRBJ1-4	-	CASSQESAGPTNEKLFF	TGTGCCAGCAGCCAAGAATCCGCGGGACCGACTAATGAAAAACTGTTTTTT
-	TRBV5-5	TRBJ2-3	TRBD2	CASSLGRGLAGITDTQYF	TGTGCCAGCAGCTTGGGTCGGGGACTAGCGGGGATCACAGATACGCAGTATTTT
-	TRBV24-1	TRBJ2-3	-	CATSPGGDTQYF	TGTGCCACCTCGCCGGGTGGGGATACGCAGTATTTT